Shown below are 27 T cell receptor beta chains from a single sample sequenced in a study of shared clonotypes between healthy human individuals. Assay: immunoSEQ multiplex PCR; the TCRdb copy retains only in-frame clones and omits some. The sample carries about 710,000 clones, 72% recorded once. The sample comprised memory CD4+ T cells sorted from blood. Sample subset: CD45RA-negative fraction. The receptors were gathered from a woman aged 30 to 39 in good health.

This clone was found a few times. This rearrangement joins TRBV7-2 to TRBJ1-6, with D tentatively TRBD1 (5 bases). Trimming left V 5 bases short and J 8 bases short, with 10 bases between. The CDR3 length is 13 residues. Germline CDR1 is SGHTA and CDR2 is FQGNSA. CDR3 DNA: TGTGCCAGCAGCCCCTGGGGGGATTCACCCCTCCACTTT. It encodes CASSPWGDSPLHF.

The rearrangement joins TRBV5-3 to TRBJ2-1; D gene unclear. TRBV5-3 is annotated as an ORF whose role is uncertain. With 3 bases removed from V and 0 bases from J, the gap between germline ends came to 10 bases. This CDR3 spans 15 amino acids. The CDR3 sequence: CARSSVGTSYNEQFF. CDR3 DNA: TGTGCCAGAAGCTCCGTAGGTACCTCCTACAATGAGCAGTTCTTC.

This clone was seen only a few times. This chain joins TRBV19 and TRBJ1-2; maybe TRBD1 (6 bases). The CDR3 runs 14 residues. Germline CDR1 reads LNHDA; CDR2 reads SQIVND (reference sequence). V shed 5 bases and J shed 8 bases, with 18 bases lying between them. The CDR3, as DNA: TGTGCCAGTAGTCCACCAATGGACAGCACGGGCTACACCTTC. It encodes CASSPPMDSTGYTF.

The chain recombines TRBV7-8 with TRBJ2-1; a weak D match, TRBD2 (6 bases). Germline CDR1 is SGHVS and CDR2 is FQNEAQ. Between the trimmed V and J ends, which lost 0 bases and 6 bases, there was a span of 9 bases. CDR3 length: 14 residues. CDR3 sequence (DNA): TGTGCCAGCAGCTTAGCGGGAGGCAGCAATGAGCAGTTCTTC. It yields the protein CASSLAGGSNEQFF.

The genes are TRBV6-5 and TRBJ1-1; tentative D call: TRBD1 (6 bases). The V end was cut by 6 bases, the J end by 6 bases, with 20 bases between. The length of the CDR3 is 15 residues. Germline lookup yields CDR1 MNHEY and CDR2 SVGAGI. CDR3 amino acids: CASRTLGQRGPEAFF. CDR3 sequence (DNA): TGTGCCAGCAGGACCTTGGGACAACGAGGTCCTGAAGCTTTCTTT.

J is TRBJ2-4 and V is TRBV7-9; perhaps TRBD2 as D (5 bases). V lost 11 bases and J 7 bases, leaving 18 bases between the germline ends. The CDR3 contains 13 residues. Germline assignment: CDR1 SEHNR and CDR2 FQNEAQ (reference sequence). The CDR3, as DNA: TGTGCCGCGGGCCTCGTAGATGTGAACATTCAGTACTTC. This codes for CAAGLVDVNIQYF.

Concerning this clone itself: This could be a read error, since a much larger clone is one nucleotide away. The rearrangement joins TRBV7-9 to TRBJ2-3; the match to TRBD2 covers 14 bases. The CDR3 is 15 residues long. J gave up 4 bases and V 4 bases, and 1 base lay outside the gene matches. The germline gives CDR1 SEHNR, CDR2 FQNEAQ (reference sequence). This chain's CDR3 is CASSWGLAGADTQYF. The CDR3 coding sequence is TGTGCCAGCAGCTGGGGACTAGCGGGAGCAGATACGCAGTATTTT.

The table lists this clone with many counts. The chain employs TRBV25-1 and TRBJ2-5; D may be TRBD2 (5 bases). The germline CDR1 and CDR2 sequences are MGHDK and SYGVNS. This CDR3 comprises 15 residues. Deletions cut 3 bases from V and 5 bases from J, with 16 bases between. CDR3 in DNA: TGTGCCAGCAGTGACTATAGCGCCCACGGGGAGACCCAGTACTTC. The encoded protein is CASSDYSAHGETQYF. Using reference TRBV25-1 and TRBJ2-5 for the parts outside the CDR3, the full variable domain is EADIYQTPRYLVIGTGKKITLECSQTMGHDKMYWYQQDPGMELHLIHYSYGVNSTEKGDLSSESTVSRIRTEHFPLTLESARPSHTSQYLCASSDYSAHGETQYFGPGTRLLVL.

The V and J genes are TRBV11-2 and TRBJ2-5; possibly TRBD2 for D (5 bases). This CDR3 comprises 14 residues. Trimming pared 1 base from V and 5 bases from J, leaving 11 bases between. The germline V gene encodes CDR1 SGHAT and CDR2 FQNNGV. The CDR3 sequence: CASSLAGTGETQYF. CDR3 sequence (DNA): TGTGCCAGCAGCTTAGCGGGAACGGGGGAGACCCAGTACTTC.

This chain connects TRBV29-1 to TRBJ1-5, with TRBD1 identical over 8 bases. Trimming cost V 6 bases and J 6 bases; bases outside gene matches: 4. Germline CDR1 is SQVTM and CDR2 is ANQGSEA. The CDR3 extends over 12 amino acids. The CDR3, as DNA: TGCAGCGTCCGGACAGGGTTTCAGCCCCAGCATTTT. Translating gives CSVRTGFQPQHF.

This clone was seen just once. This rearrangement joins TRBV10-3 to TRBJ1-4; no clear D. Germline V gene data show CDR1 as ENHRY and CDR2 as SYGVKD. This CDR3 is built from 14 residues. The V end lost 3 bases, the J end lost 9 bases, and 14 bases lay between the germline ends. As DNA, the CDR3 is TGTGCCATCAGTGACGGGCCCTTAGGTAAAAAACTGTTTTTT. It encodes CAISDGPLGKKLFF.

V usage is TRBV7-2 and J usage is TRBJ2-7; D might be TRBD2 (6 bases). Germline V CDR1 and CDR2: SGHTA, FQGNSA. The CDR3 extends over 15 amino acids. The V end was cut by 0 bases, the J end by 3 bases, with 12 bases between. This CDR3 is CASSLAIGTDYEQYF. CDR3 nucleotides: TGTGCCAGCAGCTTAGCGATCGGGACTGACTACGAGCAGTACTTC.

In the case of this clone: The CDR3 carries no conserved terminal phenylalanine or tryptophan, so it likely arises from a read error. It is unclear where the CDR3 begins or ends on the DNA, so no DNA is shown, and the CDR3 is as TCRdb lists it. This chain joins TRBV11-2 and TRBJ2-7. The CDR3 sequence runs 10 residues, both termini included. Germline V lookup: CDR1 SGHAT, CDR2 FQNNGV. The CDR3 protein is CASSFPPGTP.

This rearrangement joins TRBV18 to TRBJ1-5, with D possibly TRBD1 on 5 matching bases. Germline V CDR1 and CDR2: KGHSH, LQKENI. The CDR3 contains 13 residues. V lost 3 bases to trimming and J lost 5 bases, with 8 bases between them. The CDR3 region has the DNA TGTGCCAGCTCACCGGGGGTCGATCAGCCCCAGCATTTT. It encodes CASSPGVDQPQHF.

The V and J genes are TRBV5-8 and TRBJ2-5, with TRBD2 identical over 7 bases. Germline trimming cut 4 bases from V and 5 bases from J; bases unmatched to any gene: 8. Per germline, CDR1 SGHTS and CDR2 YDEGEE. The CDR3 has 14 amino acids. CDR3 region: CASSAAVGGETQYF. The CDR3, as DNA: TGTGCCAGCAGCGCCGCGGTCGGGGGGGAGACCCAGTACTTC.

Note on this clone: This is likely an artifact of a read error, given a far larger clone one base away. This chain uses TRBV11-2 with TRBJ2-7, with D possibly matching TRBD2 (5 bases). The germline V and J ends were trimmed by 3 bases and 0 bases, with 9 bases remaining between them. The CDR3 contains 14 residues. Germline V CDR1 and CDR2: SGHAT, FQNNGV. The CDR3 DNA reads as TGTGCCAGCAGCTTTCAGCGGAACTCCTACGAGCAGTACTTC. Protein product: CASSFQRNSYEQYF.

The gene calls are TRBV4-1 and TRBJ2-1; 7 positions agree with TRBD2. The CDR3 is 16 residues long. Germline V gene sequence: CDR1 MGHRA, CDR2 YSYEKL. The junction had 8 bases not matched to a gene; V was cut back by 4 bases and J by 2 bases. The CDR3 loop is CASSRVGGSTYNEQFF. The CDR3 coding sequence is TGCGCCAGCAGCCGCGTGGGCGGGAGCACCTACAATGAGCAGTTCTTC.

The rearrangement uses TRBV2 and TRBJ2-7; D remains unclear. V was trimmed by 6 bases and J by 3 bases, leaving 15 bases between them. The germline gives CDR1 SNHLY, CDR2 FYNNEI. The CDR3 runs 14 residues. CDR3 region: CASRGNLVLYEQYF. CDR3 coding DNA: TGTGCCAGCAGGGGGAACTTGGTTCTCTACGAGCAGTACTTC.

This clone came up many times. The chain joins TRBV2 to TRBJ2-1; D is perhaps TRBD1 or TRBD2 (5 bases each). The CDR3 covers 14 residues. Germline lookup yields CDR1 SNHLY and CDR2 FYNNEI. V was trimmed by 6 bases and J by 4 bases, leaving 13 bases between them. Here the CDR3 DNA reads TGTGCCAGCAGGGGGGATAACACATACAATGAGCAGTTCTTC. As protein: CASRGDNTYNEQFF. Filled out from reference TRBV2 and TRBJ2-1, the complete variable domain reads EPEVTQTPSHQVTQMGQEVILRCVPISNHLYFYWYRQILGQKVEFLVSFYNNEISEKSEIFDDQFSVERPDGSNFTLKIRSTKLEDSAMYFCASRGDNTYNEQFFGPGTRLTVL.

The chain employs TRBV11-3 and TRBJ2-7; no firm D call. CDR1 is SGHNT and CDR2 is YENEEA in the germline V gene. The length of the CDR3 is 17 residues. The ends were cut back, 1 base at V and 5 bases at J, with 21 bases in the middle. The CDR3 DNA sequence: TGTGCCAGCAGCTTAGGTCATGGGGAATTGCCGAACGACGAGCAGTACTTC. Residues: CASSLGHGELPNDEQYF.

CDR3 in DNA: TGCAGCGTTGAAGTACTAGCGGGAGTATTCCACGAGCAGTACTTC. It yields the protein CSVEVLAGVFHEQYF. The chain uses TRBV29-1 and TRBJ2-7; 11 nucleotides align to TRBD2. V was pared by 1 base and J by 5 bases, with 7 bases of the junction left unmatched. The CDR3 spans 15 residues. Germline V lookup: CDR1 SQVTM, CDR2 ANQGSEA.

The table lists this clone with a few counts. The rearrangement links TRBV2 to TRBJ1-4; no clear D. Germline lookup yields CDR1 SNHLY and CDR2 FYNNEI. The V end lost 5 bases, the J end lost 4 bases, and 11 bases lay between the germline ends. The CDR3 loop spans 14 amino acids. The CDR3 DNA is TGTGCCAGCAGTCCGTCGGGCTATAATGAAAAACTGTTTTTT. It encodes CASSPSGYNEKLFF.

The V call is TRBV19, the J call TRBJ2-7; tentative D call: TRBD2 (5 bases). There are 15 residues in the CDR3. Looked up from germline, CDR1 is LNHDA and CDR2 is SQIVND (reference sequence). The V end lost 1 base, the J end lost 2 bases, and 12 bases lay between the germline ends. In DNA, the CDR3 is TGTGCCAGTAGTATAGCACCGGGGTCGACCTACGAGCAGTACTTC. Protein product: CASSIAPGSTYEQYF.

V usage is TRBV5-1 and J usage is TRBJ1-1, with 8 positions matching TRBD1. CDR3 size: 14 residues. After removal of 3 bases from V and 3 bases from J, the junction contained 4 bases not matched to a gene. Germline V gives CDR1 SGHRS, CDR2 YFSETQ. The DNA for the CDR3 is TGCGCCAGCAGCTCCCAACAGGGGGACACTGAAGCTTTCTTT. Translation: CASSSQQGDTEAFF.

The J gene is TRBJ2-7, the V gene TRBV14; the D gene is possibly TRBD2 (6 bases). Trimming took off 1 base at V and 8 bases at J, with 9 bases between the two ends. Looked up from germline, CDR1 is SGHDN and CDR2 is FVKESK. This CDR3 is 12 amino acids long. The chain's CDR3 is CASSQGRVQQYF. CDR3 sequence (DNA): TGTGCCAGCAGCCAAGGGAGGGTTCAGCAGTACTTC.

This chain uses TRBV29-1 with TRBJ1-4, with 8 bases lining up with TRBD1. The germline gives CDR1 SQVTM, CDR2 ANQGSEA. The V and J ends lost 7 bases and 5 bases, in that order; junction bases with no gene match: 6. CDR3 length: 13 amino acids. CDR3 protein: CSAAGTGNEKLFF. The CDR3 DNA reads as TGCAGCGCTGCCGGGACAGGAAATGAAAAACTGTTTTTT.

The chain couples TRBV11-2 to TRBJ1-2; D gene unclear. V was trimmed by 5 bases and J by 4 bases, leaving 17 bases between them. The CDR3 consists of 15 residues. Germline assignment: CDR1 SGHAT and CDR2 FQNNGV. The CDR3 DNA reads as TGTGCCAGCAGCCTAGGCCAGTCCACCGGCTATGGCTACACCTTC. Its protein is CASSLGQSTGYGYTF.